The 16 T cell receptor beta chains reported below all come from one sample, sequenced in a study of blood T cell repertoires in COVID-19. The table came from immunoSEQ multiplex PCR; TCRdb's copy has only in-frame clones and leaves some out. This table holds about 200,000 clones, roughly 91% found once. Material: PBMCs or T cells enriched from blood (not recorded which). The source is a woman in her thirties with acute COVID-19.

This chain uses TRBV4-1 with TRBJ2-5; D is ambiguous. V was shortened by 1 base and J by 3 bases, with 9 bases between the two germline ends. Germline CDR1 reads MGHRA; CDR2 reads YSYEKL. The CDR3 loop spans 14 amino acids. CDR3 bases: TGCGCCAGCAGCCAAGGAGGTGGAAAAGAGACCCAGTACTTC. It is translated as CASSQGGGKETQYF.

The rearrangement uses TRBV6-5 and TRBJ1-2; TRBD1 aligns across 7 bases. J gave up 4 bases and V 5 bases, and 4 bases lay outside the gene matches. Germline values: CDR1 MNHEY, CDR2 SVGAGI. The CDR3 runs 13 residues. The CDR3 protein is CASSPRDSYGYTF. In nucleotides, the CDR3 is TGTGCCAGCAGTCCTCGGGACAGCTATGGCTACACCTTC.

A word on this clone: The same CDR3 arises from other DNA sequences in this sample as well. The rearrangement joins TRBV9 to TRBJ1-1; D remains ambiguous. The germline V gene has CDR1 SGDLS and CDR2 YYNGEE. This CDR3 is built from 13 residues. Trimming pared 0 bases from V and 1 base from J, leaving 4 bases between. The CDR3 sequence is CASSVGRNTEAFF. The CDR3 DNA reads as TGTGCCAGCAGCGTAGGCAGGAACACTGAAGCTTTCTTT.

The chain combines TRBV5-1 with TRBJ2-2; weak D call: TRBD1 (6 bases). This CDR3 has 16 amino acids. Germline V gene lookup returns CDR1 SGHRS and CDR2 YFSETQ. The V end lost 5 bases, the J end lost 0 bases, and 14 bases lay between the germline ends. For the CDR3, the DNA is TGCGCCAGCAGATTAACAGGGAAAACGAACACCGGGGAGCTGTTTTTT. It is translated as CASRLTGKTNTGELFF.

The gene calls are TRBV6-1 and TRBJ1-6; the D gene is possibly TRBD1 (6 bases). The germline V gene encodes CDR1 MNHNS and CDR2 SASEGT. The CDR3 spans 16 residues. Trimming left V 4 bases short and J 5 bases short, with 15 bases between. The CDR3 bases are TGTGCCAGCAGTGTAATCCGGGACAAGAATAATTCACCCCTCCACTTT. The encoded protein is CASSVIRDKNNSPLHF.

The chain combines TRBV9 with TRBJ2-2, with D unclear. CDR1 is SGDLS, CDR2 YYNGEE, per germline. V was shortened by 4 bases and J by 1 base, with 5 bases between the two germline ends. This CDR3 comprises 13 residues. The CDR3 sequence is CASSFRNTGELFF. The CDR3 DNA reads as TGTGCCAGCAGCTTCCGGAACACCGGGGAGCTGTTTTTT.

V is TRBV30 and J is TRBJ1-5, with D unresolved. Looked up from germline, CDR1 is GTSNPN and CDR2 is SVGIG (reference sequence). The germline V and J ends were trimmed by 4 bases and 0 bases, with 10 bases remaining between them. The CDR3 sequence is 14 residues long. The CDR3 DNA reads TGTGCCTGGAACCAGTACAATAGCAATCAGCCCCAGCATTTT. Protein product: CAWNQYNSNQPQHF.

The CDR3, as DNA: TGTGCCAGCAGCTTTCAGGGGTTGGGGGAAAAACTGTTTTTT. This codes for CASSFQGLGEKLFF. The V call is TRBV5-6, the J call TRBJ1-4; possibly TRBD1 for D (6 bases). The CDR3 spans 14 residues. Deletions cut 2 bases from V and 8 bases from J, with 13 bases between. The V gene's germline CDR1 is SGHDT and CDR2 YYEEEE.

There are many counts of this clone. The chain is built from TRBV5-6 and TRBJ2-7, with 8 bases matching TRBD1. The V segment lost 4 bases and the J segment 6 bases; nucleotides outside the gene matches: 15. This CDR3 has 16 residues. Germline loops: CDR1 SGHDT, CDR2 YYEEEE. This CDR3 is CASSLLAQGAGGEQYF. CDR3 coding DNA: TGTGCCAGCAGCCTTCTGGCCCAGGGGGCCGGGGGCGAGCAGTACTTC.

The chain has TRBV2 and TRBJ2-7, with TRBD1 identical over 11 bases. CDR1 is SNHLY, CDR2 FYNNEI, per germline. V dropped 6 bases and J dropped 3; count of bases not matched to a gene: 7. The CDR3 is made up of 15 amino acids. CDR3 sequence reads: CASRPEDRGLYEQYF. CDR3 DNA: TGTGCCAGCAGGCCAGAGGACAGGGGGCTCTACGAGCAGTACTTC.

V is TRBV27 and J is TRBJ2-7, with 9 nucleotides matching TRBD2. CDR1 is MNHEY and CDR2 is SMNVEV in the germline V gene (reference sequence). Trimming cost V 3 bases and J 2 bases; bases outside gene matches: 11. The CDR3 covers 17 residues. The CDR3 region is CASSFLLPLAGTYEQYF. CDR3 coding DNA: TGTGCCAGCAGTTTCCTACTACCGCTAGCGGGAACCTACGAGCAGTACTTC.

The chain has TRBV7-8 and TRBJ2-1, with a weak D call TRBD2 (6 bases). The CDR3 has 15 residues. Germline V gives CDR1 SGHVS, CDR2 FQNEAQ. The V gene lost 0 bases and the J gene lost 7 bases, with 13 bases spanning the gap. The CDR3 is CASSLAPSAKNEQFF. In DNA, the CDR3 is TGTGCCAGCAGCTTAGCGCCTAGCGCGAAGAATGAGCAGTTCTTC.

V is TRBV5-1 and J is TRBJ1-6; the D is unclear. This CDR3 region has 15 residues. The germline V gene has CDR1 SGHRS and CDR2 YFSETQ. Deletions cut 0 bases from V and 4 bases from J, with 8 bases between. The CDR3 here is CASSLDRVYNSPLHF. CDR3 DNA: TGCGCCAGCAGCTTGGACCGGGTTTATAATTCACCCCTCCACTTT.

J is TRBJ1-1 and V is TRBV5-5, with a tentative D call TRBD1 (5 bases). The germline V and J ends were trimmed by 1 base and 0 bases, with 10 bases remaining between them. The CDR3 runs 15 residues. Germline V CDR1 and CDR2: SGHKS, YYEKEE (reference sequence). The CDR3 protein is CASSLWAGMNTEAFF. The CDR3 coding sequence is TGTGCCAGCAGCTTGTGGGCAGGGATGAACACTGAAGCTTTCTTT.

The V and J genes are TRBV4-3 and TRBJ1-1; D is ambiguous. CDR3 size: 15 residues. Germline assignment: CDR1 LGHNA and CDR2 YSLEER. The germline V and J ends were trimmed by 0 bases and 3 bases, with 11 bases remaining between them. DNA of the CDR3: TGCGCCAGCAGCCAAGATCCAGGACTCTACACTGAAGCTTTCTTT. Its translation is CASSQDPGLYTEAFF.

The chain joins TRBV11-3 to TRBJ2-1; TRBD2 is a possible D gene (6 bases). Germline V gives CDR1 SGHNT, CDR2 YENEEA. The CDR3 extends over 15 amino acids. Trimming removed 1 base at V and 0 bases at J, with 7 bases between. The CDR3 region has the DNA TGTGCCAGCAGCTTAGTGACTAGCTCCTACAATGAGCAGTTCTTC. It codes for CASSLVTSSYNEQFF.